Listed here are 18 T cell receptor beta chains from one sample, sequenced in a study of blood T cells in healthy people across ages (dated by TCRdb to the mid-2010s). Receptor amplification or capture employed 5' RACE. The data were produced on an Illumina HiSeq 2500. The second PCR ran for about 7 to 11 cycles and used a J-beta primer mix along with a sample-barcoded 5' primer. The public reads were reanalyzed by TCRdb: fastp trimming at Q25, MiXCR alignment, in-frame beta chains only. Rows merge per CDR3 protein into single entries with the most common DNA and genes. The sample data list around 1.5 million distinct CDR3 sequences, and about 31% of these were observed just once. Around 11% of the sample rests with the top ten. The sequencing input was blood. The source is a woman under 40 in good health.

The V call is TRBV6-1, the J call TRBJ2-1; 9 bases agree with TRBD2. The CDR3 is made up of 19 amino acids. Germline loops: CDR1 MNHNS, CDR2 SASEGT. V was pared by 5 bases and J by 1 base, with 15 bases of the junction left unmatched. CDR3 sequence: CASSPRTSALGRSYNEQFF. DNA for the CDR3: TGTGCCAGCAGTCCGAGGACTAGCGCCTTAGGGAGGTCCTACAATGAGCAGTTCTTC.

The chain is built from TRBV12-3 or TRBV12-4 and TRBJ2-1; tentatively, D is TRBD2 (7 bases). The V gene lost 4 bases and the J gene lost 5 bases, with 15 bases spanning the gap. The CDR3 is made up of 15 amino acids. The CDR3 loop reads CASSSRGRGHNEQFF. CDR3 coding DNA: TGTGCCAGCAGTTCTAGGGGGAGGGGACACAATGAGCAGTTCTTC.

This chain joins TRBV20-1 and TRBJ1-5, with a possible D match to TRBD1 (6 bases). The V end was cut by 4 bases, the J end by 2 bases, with 18 bases between. In germline, CDR1 is DFQATT, CDR2 SNEGSKA (reference sequence). There are 16 residues in the CDR3. CDR3 in amino acids: CSAKTGTGAGNQPQHF. DNA for the CDR3: TGCAGTGCTAAAACAGGGACCGGCGCGGGCAATCAGCCCCAGCATTTT.

This sequence joins TRBV2 and TRBJ2-6; D is ambiguous. Trimming cost V 3 bases and J 0 bases, with 9 bases left between them. From germline, CDR1 is SNHLY and CDR2 FYNNEI. The CDR3 loop spans 16 amino acids. CDR3 sequence reads: CASSEDLTSGANVLTF. As DNA, the CDR3 is TGTGCCAGCAGTGAGGACCTAACCTCTGGGGCCAACGTCCTGACTTTC.

J is TRBJ2-7 and V is TRBV6-9; no reliable D call. The CDR3 extends over 16 amino acids. V lost 6 bases and J 0 bases, leaving 18 bases between the germline ends. Germline CDR1 and CDR2: MNHGY and SVAAGI. Here the CDR3 reads CASSTPGRRLSYEQYF. CDR3 bases: TGTGCCAGCAGCACACCCGGGCGCCGTCTCTCCTACGAGCAGTACTTC.

The gene calls are TRBV27 and TRBJ2-7; 10 nucleotides match TRBD2. Losses at the gene ends were 3 bases for V and 0 bases for J; bases not matched to a gene: 11. The CDR3 runs 18 residues. CDR1 and CDR2 (germline): MNHEY, SMNVEV (reference sequence). The chain's CDR3 is CASSFRQRGGSHSYEQYF. The DNA for the CDR3 is TGTGCCAGCAGTTTTCGCCAGCGGGGGGGATCACACTCCTACGAGCAGTACTTC.

This clonotype was detected only a few times. The chain combines TRBV27 with TRBJ1-1; weak D call: TRBD1 (5 bases). The CDR3 covers 13 residues. The V gene's germline CDR1 is MNHEY and CDR2 SMNVEV (reference sequence). V lost 1 base and J 4 bases, leaving 7 bases between the germline ends. The CDR3 loop is CASSLWGSTEAFF. The CDR3 DNA reads as TGTGCCAGCAGTTTATGGGGGTCCACTGAAGCTTTCTTT.

This clonotype was observed a handful of times. The V gene is TRBV5-1, the J gene TRBJ2-3; perhaps TRBD2 as D (5 bases). This CDR3 is 18 amino acids long. Germline V gene lookup returns CDR1 SGHRS and CDR2 YFSETQ. Trimming shortened V by 0 bases and J by 1 base, and 18 bases separated the two germline ends. The DNA for the CDR3 is TGCGCCAGCAGCTTGGTAGCGTTCAGAAGCGGAGGCACAGATACGCAGTATTTT. It codes for CASSLVAFRSGGTDTQYF.

This chain links TRBV29-1 with TRBJ1-4; no clear D gene. The CDR3 contains 13 residues. Trimming took off 7 bases at V and 5 bases at J, with 14 bases between the two ends. Germline CDR1 is SQVTM and CDR2 is ANQGSEA. For the CDR3, the DNA is TGCAGCGCAGTAGTAGCCACGAATGAAAAACTGTTTTTT. It codes for CSAVVATNEKLFF.

Comment on this clonotype: At one boundary the junction diverges from the germline segment, which might be a read error. V is TRBV11-2 and J is TRBJ1-2; D is unresolved. Germline CDR1 and CDR2: SGHAT and FQNNGV. The CDR3 consists of 13 residues. The DNA for the CDR3 is TGTGCCGGCAGCTTTAGGAATAACTATGGCTACACCTTC. Protein sequence: CAGSFRNNYGYTF.

The gene calls are TRBV24-1 and TRBJ1-1, with D unresolved. V dropped 0 bases and J dropped 5 bases, with 6 bases sitting between them. CDR1 is KGHDR and CDR2 is SFDVKD in the germline V gene. The CDR3 has 13 amino acids. DNA of the CDR3: TGTGCCACCAGTGATTTGGCGGAGACTGAAGCTTTCTTT. Its translation: CATSDLAETEAFF.

This rearrangement joins TRBV4-1 to TRBJ2-5; D is perhaps TRBD1 (6 bases). There are 17 residues in the CDR3. Trimming left V 1 base short and J 11 bases short, with 26 bases between. Germline CDR1 MGHRA, CDR2 YSYEKL. Here the CDR3 DNA reads TGCGCCAGCAGCCAAGTGTTGGGGGCGAGCTCCTACAATGAGCAGTACTTC. It codes for CASSQVLGASSYNEQYF.

This clonotype was seen ten or more times. This chain links TRBV6-5 with TRBJ1-2; no clear D. Germline V gene data show CDR1 as MNHEY and CDR2 as SVGAGI. The germline V and J ends were trimmed by 7 bases and 2 bases, with 11 bases remaining between them. This CDR3 region has 13 residues. The CDR3 DNA reads as TGTGCCAGCACACCCCATTTAAACTATGGCTACACCTTC. The encoded protein is CASTPHLNYGYTF.

At least ten counts were recorded for this clonotype. The chain uses TRBV14 and TRBJ1-2; D uncertain. CDR1 and CDR2 (germline): SGHDN, FVKESK. Trimming left V 3 bases short and J 8 bases short, with 10 bases between. This CDR3 spans 12 amino acids. CDR3 sequence reads: CASSQDRRGYTF. In nucleotides, the CDR3 is TGTGCCAGCAGCCAGGACCGGAGAGGCTACACCTTC.

The chain links TRBV7-3 to TRBJ2-7, with D hard to call. The CDR3 totals 13 residues. Trimming pared 5 bases from V and 2 bases from J, leaving 10 bases between. The germline gives CDR1 SGHTA, CDR2 FQGTGA. CDR3 region: CASSHRPTYEQYF. The CDR3 DNA reads TGTGCCAGCAGCCATAGACCTACCTACGAGCAGTACTTC. Complete variable domain (other parts from reference TRBV7-3 and TRBJ2-7): GAGVSQTPSNKVTEKGKYVELRCDPISGHTALYWYRQSLGQGPEFLIYFQGTGAADDSGLPNDRFFAVRPEGSVSTLKIQRTERGDSAVYLCASSHRPTYEQYFGPGTRLTVT.

This clonotype turned up a few times. The rearrangement uses TRBV15 and TRBJ2-3; possibly TRBD1 for D (7 bases). The germline CDR1 and CDR2 sequences are LNHNV and YYDKDF (reference sequence). The CDR3 is 16 residues long. V was trimmed by 0 bases and J by 5 bases, leaving 15 bases between them. CDR3 in DNA: TGTGCCACCAGCAGAGATCGGGGCAGGGGGGAAGATACGCAGTATTTT. Translated, it gives CATSRDRGRGEDTQYF.

This rearrangement joins TRBV5-4 to TRBJ2-5; TRBD2 aligns across 8 bases. The DNA end is a closer match to TRBJ2-7, so the J assignment may be wrong. CDR1 SGHNT and CDR2 YYREEE come from the germline V gene (reference sequence). CDR3 size: 15 residues. The CDR3 loop reads CASSSEAGEPCEQYF. CDR3 in DNA: TGTGCCAGCAGCTCCGAAGCGGGGGAACCCTGCGAGCAGTACTTC.

There are a few counts of this clonotype. J is TRBJ2-7 and V is TRBV20-1; the D gene is possibly TRBD1 (5 bases). TRBJ2-5 explains the end of the DNA better; the J call may be wrong. The length of the CDR3 is 16 residues. The germline CDR1 and CDR2 sequences are DFQATT and SNEGSKA (reference sequence). The CDR3 nucleotides read TGCAGTGCTAGAGGTTTTAGTGGGGCCAAAAGAGAGACCCAGTACTTC. Its protein product is CSARGFSGAKRETQYF.